This T cell receptor (beta chain) appears in the sequencing data of a study of blood T cell repertoires in COVID-19. Study-wide context: COVID-19 samples collected from the United States, Italy and Spain covered acute and convalescent phases. The cDNA or gDNA used as material had been derived from T cells, B-cell-depleted T cells, or PBMCs.

Seattle enrolled patients during active infection and tracked them longitudinally. Per the study methods: The authors estimated nucleated cell counts from reference gene primer amplification. This table comes from immunoSEQ multiplex PCR, and its TCRdb copy is limited to in-frame clones, with some not included. V, J and clone size were drawn from that table, and D and trimming were deduced from the DNA. The sample gives hundreds of thousands of clones, about 83% of which show up once; around 1.3% is in the top ten. Looked up from germline, CDR1 is SGDLS and CDR2 is YYNGEE. The length of the CDR3 is 14 residues. V lost 4 bases and J lost 5, with 13 bases in between.

The TCR comes from a woman aged 25 to 45 with COVID-19, enrolled during active disease. The chain carries TRBV9 and TRBJ2-1, with D maybe TRBD2 (6 bases). The sample consisted of peripheral blood. The CDR3 DNA reads TGTGCCAGCAGCCCAGCGGGCTCAGACAATGAGCAGTTCTTC. Amino acid sequence: CASSPAGSDNEQFF.